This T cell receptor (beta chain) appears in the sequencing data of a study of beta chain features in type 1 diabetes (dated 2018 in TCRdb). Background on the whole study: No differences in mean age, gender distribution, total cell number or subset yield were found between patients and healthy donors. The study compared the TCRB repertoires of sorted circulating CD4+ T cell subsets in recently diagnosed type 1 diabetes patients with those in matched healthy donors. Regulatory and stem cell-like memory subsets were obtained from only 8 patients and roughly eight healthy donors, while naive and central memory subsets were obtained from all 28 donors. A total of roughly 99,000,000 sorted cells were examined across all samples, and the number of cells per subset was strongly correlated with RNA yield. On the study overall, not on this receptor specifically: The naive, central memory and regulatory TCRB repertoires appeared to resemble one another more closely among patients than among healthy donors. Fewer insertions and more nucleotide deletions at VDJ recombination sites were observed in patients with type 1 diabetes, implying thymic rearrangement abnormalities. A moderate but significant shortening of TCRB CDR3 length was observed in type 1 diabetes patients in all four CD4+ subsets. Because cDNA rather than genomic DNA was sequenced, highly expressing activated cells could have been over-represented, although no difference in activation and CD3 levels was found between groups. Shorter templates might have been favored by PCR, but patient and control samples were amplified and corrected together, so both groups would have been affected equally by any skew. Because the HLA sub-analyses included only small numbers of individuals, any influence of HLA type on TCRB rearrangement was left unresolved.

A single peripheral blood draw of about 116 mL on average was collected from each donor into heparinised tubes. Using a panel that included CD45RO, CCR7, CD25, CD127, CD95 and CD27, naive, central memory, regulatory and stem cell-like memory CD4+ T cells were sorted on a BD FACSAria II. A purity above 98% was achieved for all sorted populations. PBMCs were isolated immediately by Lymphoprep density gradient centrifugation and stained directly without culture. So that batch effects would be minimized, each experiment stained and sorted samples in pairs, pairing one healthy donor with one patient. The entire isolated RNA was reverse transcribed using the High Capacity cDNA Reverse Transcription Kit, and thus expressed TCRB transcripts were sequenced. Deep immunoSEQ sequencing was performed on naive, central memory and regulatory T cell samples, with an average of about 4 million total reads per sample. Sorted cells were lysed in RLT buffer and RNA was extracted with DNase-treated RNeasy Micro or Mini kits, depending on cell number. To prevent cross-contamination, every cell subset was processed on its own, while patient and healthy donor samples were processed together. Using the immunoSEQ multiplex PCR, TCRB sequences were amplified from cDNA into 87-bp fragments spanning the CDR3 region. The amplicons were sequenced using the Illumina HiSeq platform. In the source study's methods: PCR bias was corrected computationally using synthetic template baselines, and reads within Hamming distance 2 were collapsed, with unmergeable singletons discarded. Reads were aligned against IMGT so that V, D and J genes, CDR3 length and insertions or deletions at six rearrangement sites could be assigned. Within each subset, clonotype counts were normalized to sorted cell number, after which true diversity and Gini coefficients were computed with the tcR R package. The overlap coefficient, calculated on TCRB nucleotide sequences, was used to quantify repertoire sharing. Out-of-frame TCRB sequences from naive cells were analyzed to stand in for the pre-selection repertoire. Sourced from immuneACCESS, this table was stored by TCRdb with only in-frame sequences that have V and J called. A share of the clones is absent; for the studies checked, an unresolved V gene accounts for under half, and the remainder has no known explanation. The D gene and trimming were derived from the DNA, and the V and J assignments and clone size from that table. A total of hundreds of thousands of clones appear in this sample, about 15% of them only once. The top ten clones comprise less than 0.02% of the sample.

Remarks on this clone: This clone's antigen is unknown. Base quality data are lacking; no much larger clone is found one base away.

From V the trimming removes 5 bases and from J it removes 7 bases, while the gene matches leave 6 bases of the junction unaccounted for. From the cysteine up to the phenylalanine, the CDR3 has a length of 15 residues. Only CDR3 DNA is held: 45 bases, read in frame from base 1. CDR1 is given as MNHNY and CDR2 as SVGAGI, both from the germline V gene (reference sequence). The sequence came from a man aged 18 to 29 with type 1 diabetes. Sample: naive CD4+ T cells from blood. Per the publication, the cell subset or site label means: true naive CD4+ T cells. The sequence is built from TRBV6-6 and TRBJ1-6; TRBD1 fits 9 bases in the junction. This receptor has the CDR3 CASSTRTGENSPLHF. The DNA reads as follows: TGTGCCAGCAGTACCAGGACAGGGGAAAATTCACCCCTCCACTTT.